This T cell receptor (beta chain) was sequenced for a study of OX40 agonist ivuxolimab in advanced cancers. Study-level results: In the 0.1-3.0 mg/kg groups, partial responders showed among the lowest expansion.

The protocol was immunoSEQ multiplex PCR, while the TCRdb copy is restricted to in-frame clones and leaves out a portion. The sample has 77,000 or so clones, more than 75% seen once; the top ten hold approximately 0.72%. The CDR3 extends over 14 amino acids. V dropped 5 bases and J dropped 9 bases, with 19 bases sitting between them. Germline CDR1 SGHTA, CDR2 FQGNSA. As to this clone: Its antigen is not known.

V usage is TRBV7-2 and J usage is TRBJ2-5; a weak D match, TRBD1 (5 bases). The sample consisted of CD4+ or CD8+ T cells sorted from blood, taken in a trial of the OX40 agonist ivuxolimab. This sequence was found in an adult with an advanced solid tumor such as melanoma, head and neck, liver or kidney cancer. CDR3 coding DNA: TGTGCCAGCAGCACAGACAGTTCGGTTGTGGCCCAGTACTTC. Its translation: CASSTDSSVVAQYF.